This T cell receptor beta chain was recorded in a study of blood T cell repertoires in COVID-19. As for the study in general: Researchers got acute and convalescent COVID-19 samples from the United States, Italy and Spain. Sample material is recorded as cDNA or gDNA derived from T cells, B-cell-depleted T cells, or PBMCs.

The V gene's germline CDR1 is MGHRA and CDR2 YSYEKL. The CDR3 has 16 residues. J was trimmed by 6 bases and V by 3 bases; bases with no gene match: 6. As processed by the authors: How many nucleated cells were present was estimated from reference gene primer amplification. Some clones are missing from TCRdb's copy, which holds only in-frame ones; the method was immunoSEQ multiplex PCR. V and J calls and clone size are given by that table; D and trimming were obtained from the DNA. The sample has approximately 500,000 clones, approximately 91% seen once. Seattle's cohort entered during active infection and was followed longitudinally.

V usage is TRBV4-1 and J usage is TRBJ1-6; 9 bases match TRBD1. The receptor was isolated from a woman in her forties or fifties with COVID-19, enrolled during active disease. The sample consisted of peripheral blood. The DNA for the CDR3 is TGCGCCAGCAGCCACCCGACAGGGGGATTTAATTCACCCCTCCACTTT. Translation: CASSHPTGGFNSPLHF.